Sequencing of this T cell receptor (beta chain) was carried out in a study of graft-versus-host responses after intestinal transplantation. Study as a whole: Anti-thymocyte globulin induction preceded about 3 years of tacrolimus and steroid maintenance in all recipients. The study, taken as a whole, reports: The recipient marrow held GvH clones, and some of them showed up first in ileum or blood.

Only in-frame clones appear in the TCRdb table, and some are missing; sequencing was by immunoSEQ multiplex PCR. The sample shows tens of thousands of clones, roughly 90% of them seen only once. The germline V gene encodes CDR1 MNHEY and CDR2 SMNVEV (reference sequence). This CDR3 has 16 amino acids. Unmatched junction bases numbered 7, after V lost 5 bases and J lost 3 bases. Note on this clone: Its antigen is unidentified.

The receptor comes from a human patient who received an intestinal transplant, so some T cells may come from the graft donor. The V call is TRBV27, the J call TRBJ2-5, with 12 bases matching TRBD2. The source was PBMCs, collected 98 days after intestinal transplantation. The chain's CDR3 is CASSPLAGGPEETQYF. CDR3 nucleotide sequence: TGTGCCAGCAGTCCTCTAGCGGGAGGGCCTGAAGAGACCCAGTACTTC.